These T cell receptor beta chains were read from a single sample in a study of T-cell reconstitution after alpha-beta-depleted transplantation in children. TCRdb reprocessed the PCR reads with MiXCR, giving one entry per CDR3 protein. In the table there are fewer than 750,000 distinct CDR3 sequences, 23% of which are singletons. The source material was PBMCs, mostly from graft donor cells, sampled 360 days after TCRalphabeta/CD19-depleted stem cell transplant. The source of these receptors is a boy under two years old who had a stem cell transplant for acute myeloid leukemia, so the T cells may come from the graft donor. Each CDR3 is given without its conserved first and last residue.

v_gene,j_gene,CDR3aa
TRBV24-1,TRBJ2-1,ATSKYGAGPSYNEQF
TRBV20-1,TRBJ2-4,SARGQGWNIQY
TRBV20-1,TRBJ2-3,SARVPGTSTDTQY
TRBV2,TRBJ2-7,ARVERGAPTYEQY
TRBV5-1,TRBJ2-2,ASSLFPGEAGELF
TRBV5-1,TRBJ2-1,ASSGGGTSEF
TRBV12-3/TRBV12-4,TRBJ2-7,ASSYQRGGRGEQY
TRBV7-9,TRBJ2-7,ASSPRTDYEQY
TRBV5-1,TRBJ2-5,ASSGPDLAVQETQY
TRBV20-1,TRBJ2-7,SAKAGGNYYEQY
TRBV12-3/TRBV12-4,TRBJ1-2,ASSFEGSYGYT
TRBV28,TRBJ1-2,ASSSNPVYGYT
TRBV6-2/TRBV6-3,TRBJ2-2,ASSYPSLPGGLPSSNTGELF
TRBV5-6,TRBJ2-6,ASSLNRAYVSGANVLT
TRBV5-1,TRBJ1-6,ASSLGSGVSYNSPLH
TRBV24-1,TRBJ2-5,ATSDSKGSGRKTQY
TRBV18,TRBJ2-1,ASFHFPTNEQF
TRBV12-3/TRBV12-4,TRBJ2-2,ASSLSRSTGELF
TRBV6-1,TRBJ2-2,ASSDQGANTGELF
TRBV7-2,TRBJ1-1,ASSGTGDTEAF
TRBV7-9,TRBJ1-1,ASSLEQDTEAF
TRBV7-9,TRBJ2-5,ASSIGEFQETQY
TRBV2,TRBJ2-5,ASRTSGETQY
TRBV7-2,TRBJ1-2,ASSLALPNGYT
TRBV3-1,TRBJ1-1,ASSRGQGRNTEAF
TRBV7-2,TRBJ2-1,ASSLLGGTKYNEQF
TRBV6-5,TRBJ2-2,ASSYSWGSNTGELF
TRBV6-1,TRBJ1-2,ASTPLGGGYGYT
TRBV6-5,TRBJ1-3,ASSYLYGSGNTIY
TRBV12-3/TRBV12-4,TRBJ1-5,ASSLAWSTDDWSNQPQH
TRBV5-5,TRBJ2-4,ASQGQGRAGIQY
TRBV5-5,TRBJ2-3,ASSKGLAGTDTQY
TRBV12-3/TRBV12-4,TRBJ2-5,ASSFLTEQETQY
TRBV5-5,TRBJ2-2,ASSWGGPRDTGELF
TRBV7-2,TRBJ1-2,ASSLAVRGTGTSYGYT
TRBV5-1,TRBJ2-3,ASSLGLAITDTQY